This record covers a single T cell receptor (beta chain). The germline gives CDR1 SQVTM, CDR2 ANQGSEA. The CDR3 loop spans 14 amino acids. After removal of 7 bases from V and 3 bases from J, the junction contained 11 bases not matched to a gene. This sample stems from a study of blood T cells in healthy people across ages. A J-beta primer mix and a sample-barcoded 5' primer were used in a second PCR of about 7 to 11 cycles. TCRdb processed the 5' RACE reads anew with MiXCR; each CDR3 protein has one entry. The data contain nearly 800,000 distinct CDR3 sequences, 25% of them seen just once; the ten biggest clones take up around 3.6%. The same data also went into a second study, on T cells of mothers and their children.

The origin of this receptor is a boy aged 5 to 17 in good health. The chain recombines TRBV29-1 with TRBJ1-2; TRBD1 agrees at 7 bases. The sample was blood. The CDR3 bases are TGCAGCGCCCAACGAATTGACAGGGACTATGGCTACACCTTC. Encoded protein: CSAQRIDRDYGYTF.